This record looks at one T cell receptor (beta chain) sequence and its context. Its antigen is not known. The data stem from a study of cytomegalovirus exposure and HLA in healthy donors. The PCR ran on 60 Vbeta and 13 Jbeta primers. Produced via immunoSEQ multiplex PCR; TCRdb's table is partial and in-frame only. This sample's clone table lists approximately 75,000 clones. The CDR3 contains 16 residues. The germline V gene encodes CDR1 MNHNY and CDR2 SVGAGI (reference sequence). The junction had 12 bases not matched to a gene; V was cut back by 4 bases and J by 4 bases. Study findings and constraints: V- and J-gene trimming of TCR beta was linked (in a later analysis) to a missense DCLRE1C variant. It was reported in a later analysis that an Asian-associated ancestry cluster showed fewer N-insertions than the approximately 700-donor mean. For most subjects, TCR beta sequences were reported to predict HLA-A and HLA-B alleles with accuracy.

V and J are TRBV6-6 and TRBJ1-2, with TRBD1 matching over 7 bases. The TCR comes from a man aged 40-50 years in good health and CMV-seronegative. Input material: PBMCs. CDR3 protein: CASSSFSQQGSYGYTF. CDR3 in DNA: TGTGCCAGCAGTTCATTCAGCCAACAGGGGAGCTATGGCTACACCTTC.